The next 16 T cell receptor beta chains were all read from a single sample in a study of T cell responses to AZD1222 COVID-19 vaccine. Data came from immunoSEQ multiplex PCR; TCRdb stores just in-frame clones and leaves some out. The table has about 130,000 clones, 88% seen once. The sample here was peripheral blood, taken 28 days after the second AZD1222 dose. These TCRs come from an adult who received the AZD1222 COVID-19 vaccine.

The CDR3 region has the DNA TGCGCCAGCAGCGATCCTATACAGCTAGACTATGGCTACACCTTC. Encoded protein: CASSDPIQLDYGYTF. The chain couples TRBV5-1 to TRBJ1-2; D is unresolved. The V end was cut by 4 bases, the J end by 3 bases, with 16 bases between. There are 15 residues in the CDR3. The germline gives CDR1 SGHRS, CDR2 YFSETQ. Full variable domain (missing parts from reference TRBV5-1 and TRBJ1-2): KAGVTQTPRYLIKTRGQQVTLSCSPISGHRSVSWYQQTPGQGLQFLFEYFSETQRNKGNFPGRFSGRQFSNSRSEMNVSTLELGDSALYLCASSDPIQLDYGYTFGSGTRLTVV.

This chain joins TRBV6-2 or TRBV6-3 and TRBJ1-2; D is unclear. The germline CDR1 and CDR2 sequences are MNHEY and SVGEGT. The CDR3 consists of 13 residues. Trimming stripped 2 bases from V and 7 bases from J, with 11 bases between. The CDR3 DNA sequence: TGTGCCAGCAGTTACAGAGGGAGTCGTGGCTACACCTTC. This translates into CASSYRGSRGYTF.

The chain uses TRBV7-3 and TRBJ2-1; either TRBD1 or TRBD2 may fit D (5 bases each). From germline, CDR1 is SGHTA and CDR2 FQGTGA. The germline V and J ends were trimmed by 1 base and 10 bases, with 14 bases remaining between them. This CDR3 has 14 amino acids. The CDR3, as DNA: TGTGCCAGCAGCTTAAACCCCCAGGGAGTAGAGCAGTTCTTC. Protein sequence: CASSLNPQGVEQFF.

The chain joins TRBV19 to TRBJ1-5, with unresolved D. Per germline, CDR1 LNHDA and CDR2 SQIVND (reference sequence). The CDR3 is made up of 18 amino acids. V was trimmed by 2 bases and J by 0 bases, leaving 17 bases between them. CDR3 region: CASSIKARRRDSNQPQHF. The DNA for the CDR3 is TGTGCCAGTAGTATAAAAGCTCGCAGGAGGGATAGCAATCAGCCCCAGCATTTT. The variable domain in full, with the rest retrieved from reference TRBV19 and TRBJ1-5, is DGGITQSPKYLFRKEGQNVTLSCEQNLNHDAMYWYRQDPGQGLRLIYYSQIVNDFQKGDIAEGYSVSREKKESFPLTVTSAQKNPTAFYLCASSIKARRRDSNQPQHFGDGTRLSIL.

This clone has more than one count but fewer than ten. V usage is TRBV3-1 (or the pseudogene TRBV3-2) and J usage is TRBJ1-5, with 10 bases aligning to TRBD1. V shed 3 bases and J 2 bases; nucleotides not matched to a gene: 1. Looked up from germline, CDR1 is LGHDT and CDR2 is YNNKEL (reference sequence). The CDR3 sequence is 15 residues long. The DNA for the CDR3 is TGTGCCAGCAGCCAGGGGACAGGGGGCAATCAGCCCCAGCATTTT. Translating it yields CASSQGTGGNQPQHF.

The CDR3 DNA follows: TGCGCCAGCAGTCTCGGTCACAGTTTAATGAACACTGAAGCTTTCTTT. Translation gives CASSLGHSLMNTEAFF. The chain carries TRBV4-3 and TRBJ1-1; D unclear. The V gene's germline CDR1 is LGHNA and CDR2 YSLEER. Between the trimmed V and J ends, which lost 6 bases and 0 bases, there was a span of 17 bases. The CDR3 is made up of 16 amino acids.

CDR3 amino acids: CASSLGQTDTQYF. DNA of the CDR3: TGCGCCAGCAGCTTGGGACAAACAGATACGCAGTATTTT. V gene TRBV5-1 combines with J gene TRBJ2-3, with D uncertain. The CDR3 sequence is 13 residues long. V shed 0 bases and J shed 3 bases, with 5 bases lying between them. Germline V gene sequence: CDR1 SGHRS, CDR2 YFSETQ. The entire variable domain, with the rest obtained from reference TRBV5-1 and TRBJ2-3, is as follows: KAGVTQTPRYLIKTRGQQVTLSCSPISGHRSVSWYQQTPGQGLQFLFEYFSETQRNKGNFPGRFSGRQFSNSRSEMNVSTLELGDSALYLCASSLGQTDTQYFGPGTRLTVL.

CDR3 DNA sequence: TGTGCCAGCAGCTTTAGAGAGGGGGGCGGCTACACCTTC. It yields the protein CASSFREGGGYTF. This sequence joins TRBV7-8 and TRBJ1-2, with D possibly TRBD1 on 6 matching bases. This CDR3 is built from 13 residues. The germline V gene has CDR1 SGHVS and CDR2 FQNEAQ. V was trimmed by 3 bases and J by 8 bases, leaving 13 bases between them.

This clone was seen once. The gene calls are TRBV21-1 and TRBJ2-7; TRBD1, the table's D call, lacks a check against the DNA. TRBV21-1 is noted as a pseudogene. CDR3 length equals 13 residues. Here the CDR3 reads CASSKGNIYEQYF. DNA of the CDR3: TGTGCCAGCAGCAAAGGCAACATCTACGAGCAGTACTTC.

This sequence joins TRBV28 and TRBJ1-6; TRBD1 matches 7 bases. The CDR3 covers 17 residues. Losses at the gene ends were 4 bases for V and 8 bases for J; bases not matched to a gene: 14. CDR1 and CDR2 from the germline V gene are MDHEN and SYDVKM. CDR3 residues: CASSSIFTGVHDSPLHF. CDR3 sequence (DNA): TGTGCCAGCAGTTCGATTTTTACAGGGGTTCACGATTCACCCCTCCACTTT.

The rearrangement joins TRBV6-2 or TRBV6-3 to TRBJ2-1; 9 nucleotides line up with TRBD2. The length of the CDR3 is 15 residues. The ends lost 6 bases at V and 8 bases at J; junction bases unmatched: 11. Per germline, CDR1 MNHEY and CDR2 SVGEGT. CDR3 coding DNA: TGTGCCAGCAGCCGTCGGGCGGGGGGGCCCCATGAGCAGTTCTTC. Its translation is CASSRRAGGPHEQFF.

The J gene is TRBJ1-4, the V gene TRBV19, with D maybe TRBD1 (6 bases). The germline V and J ends were trimmed by 4 bases and 3 bases, with 15 bases remaining between them. This CDR3 is built from 16 residues. Germline-derived CDR1 and CDR2 are LNHDA and SQIVND (reference sequence). CDR3 in amino acids: CASSTLQRGPNEKLFF. The CDR3 DNA is TGTGCCAGTAGTACTCTCCAGCGGGGGCCTAATGAAAAACTGTTTTTT.

This rearrangement joins TRBV15 to TRBJ1-2; the D gene is possibly TRBD1 (6 bases). Trimming shortened V by 3 bases and J by 4 bases, and 9 bases separated the two germline ends. Germline V gene lookup returns CDR1 LNHNV and CDR2 YYDKDF (reference sequence). The CDR3 spans 13 residues. The CDR3 DNA follows: TGTGCCACCAGCAGCGGGACACGCTATGGCTACACCTTC. Protein: CATSSGTRYGYTF.

The gene calls are TRBV2 and TRBJ2-2; D perhaps matches TRBD1 (5 bases). CDR1 is SNHLY and CDR2 is FYNNEI in the germline V gene. Deletions cut 7 bases from V and 2 bases from J, with 17 bases between. This CDR3 has 16 amino acids. The CDR3 protein is CASMWFGQGNTGELFF. DNA of the CDR3: TGTGCCAGCATGTGGTTTGGGCAGGGCAACACCGGGGAGCTGTTTTTT.

This clone was recorded many times. Here the CDR3 reads CASSRLAGGRNEQFF. The CDR3 DNA sequence: TGTGCCAGCAGCAGACTAGCGGGGGGGAGGAATGAGCAGTTCTTC. J is TRBJ2-1 and V is TRBV11-3; 14 bases are shared with TRBD2. The CDR3 length is 15 residues. Germline lookup yields CDR1 SGHNT and CDR2 YENEEA. With 5 bases clipped from V and 7 bases from J, the junction kept 4 bases outside the gene matches.

The chain recombines TRBV5-1 with TRBJ1-4; tentative D call: TRBD1 (6 bases). Germline CDR1 is SGHRS and CDR2 is YFSETQ. V lost 0 bases and J lost 3, with 15 bases in between. CDR3 length: 17 amino acids. The CDR3 DNA follows: TGCGCCAGCAGCTTGGGGCCAACAGGGTTTGCTAATGAAAAACTGTTTTTT. Encoded protein: CASSLGPTGFANEKLFF.